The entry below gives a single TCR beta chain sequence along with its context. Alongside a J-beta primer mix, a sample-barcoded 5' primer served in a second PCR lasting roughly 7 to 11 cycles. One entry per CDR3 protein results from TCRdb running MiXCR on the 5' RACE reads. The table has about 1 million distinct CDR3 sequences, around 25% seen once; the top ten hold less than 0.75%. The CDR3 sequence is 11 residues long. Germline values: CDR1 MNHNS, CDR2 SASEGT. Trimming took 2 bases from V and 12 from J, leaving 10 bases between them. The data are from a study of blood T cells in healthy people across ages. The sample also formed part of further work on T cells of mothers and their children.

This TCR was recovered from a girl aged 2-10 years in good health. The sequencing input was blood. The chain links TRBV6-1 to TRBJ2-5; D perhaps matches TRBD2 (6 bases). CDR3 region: CASSESLAEYF. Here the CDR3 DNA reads TGTGCCAGCAGTGAAAGTTTAGCGGAGTACTTC.